One and the same sample provided the 10 T cell receptor beta chains below, sequenced in a study of T cell responses to AZD1222 COVID-19 vaccine. Data came from immunoSEQ multiplex PCR; TCRdb stores just in-frame clones and leaves some out. The table includes around 80,000 clones, about 91% detected once. The source was peripheral blood, collected 28 days after the second AZD1222 dose. All receptors derive from an adult who received the AZD1222 COVID-19 vaccine.

This clone was seen once. V gene TRBV4-3 combines with J gene TRBJ1-1, with D unclear. The ends were cut back, 1 base at V and 5 bases at J, with 8 bases in the middle. This CDR3 has 13 amino acids. Germline CDR1 reads LGHNA; CDR2 reads YSLEER. The DNA of the CDR3 is TGCGCCAGCAGCCAAGCCAGTGGGACTGAAGCTTTCTTT. Its protein product is CASSQASGTEAFF.

The gene calls are TRBV7-8 and TRBJ2-1; D is uncertain. The CDR3 is 11 amino acids. Germline CDR1 and CDR2: SGHVS and FQNEAQ. The V gene lost 1 base and the J gene lost 8 bases, with 3 bases spanning the gap. Written as DNA, the CDR3 is TGTGCCAGCAGCTTAGGAGATGAGCAGTTCTTC. It yields the protein CASSLGDEQFF.

The V call is TRBV5-6, the J call TRBJ2-3; D is unresolved. Germline values: CDR1 SGHDT, CDR2 YYEEEE. CDR3 length: 13 amino acids. The germline V and J ends were trimmed by 0 bases and 7 bases, with 9 bases remaining between them. The CDR3 region is CASSLDRLNTQYF. CDR3 nucleotides: TGTGCCAGCAGCTTGGACAGATTAAATACGCAGTATTTT.

The genes are TRBV29-1 and TRBJ1-2; 8 nucleotides line up with TRBD1. V lost 3 bases, J lost 8 bases, and 11 bases stayed unmatched. Germline CDR1 reads SQVTM; CDR2 reads ANQGSEA. The CDR3 consists of 14 residues. The DNA of the CDR3 is TGCAGCGTTGATCCCTCAGGGGGCGCTGACGGCTACACCTTC. Its protein is CSVDPSGGADGYTF.

V usage is TRBV28 and J usage is TRBJ1-5, with D perhaps TRBD1 (5 bases). Trimming cost V 3 bases and J 3 bases, with 9 bases left between them. CDR1 is MDHEN and CDR2 is SYDVKM in the germline V gene. The length of the CDR3 is 14 residues. DNA for the CDR3: TGTGCCAGCAGTTTTAGACAGACCAATCAGCCCCAGCATTTT. Residues: CASSFRQTNQPQHF.

The chain combines TRBV3-1 (or the pseudogene TRBV3-2) with TRBJ2-2; 10 bases align to TRBD2. J lost 5 bases, V lost 4 bases, and 4 bases had no gene match. The germline V gene encodes CDR1 LGHDT and CDR2 YNNKEL (reference sequence). CDR3 length: 15 residues. This CDR3 is CASSLTSGMTGELFF. The CDR3 coding sequence is TGTGCCAGCAGCCTTACTAGCGGGATGACCGGGGAGCTGTTTTTT.

CDR3 in DNA: TGTGCCAGCAGACACCCCAGGGGGCGCGGGCAAGAGACCCAGTACTTC. Translating gives CASRHPRGRGQETQYF. V gene TRBV28 combines with J gene TRBJ2-5, with 8 nucleotides matching TRBD1. V lost 6 bases and J lost 2; bases outside the gene matches: 11. Germline V gives CDR1 MDHEN, CDR2 SYDVKM. The CDR3 has 16 residues.

The J gene is TRBJ2-2, the V gene TRBV30; perhaps TRBD2 as D (6 bases). Trimming cost V 0 bases and J 6 bases, with 11 bases left between them. Germline V CDR1 and CDR2: GTSNPN, SVGIG (reference sequence). CDR3 length: 14 residues. The CDR3 region has the DNA TGTGCCTGGAGTGTACTCAGGGAGGCCGGGGAGCTGTTTTTT. Translated: CAWSVLREAGELFF.

The chain is built from TRBV11-2 and TRBJ2-6, with TRBD2 matching 13 bases. The length of the CDR3 is 17 residues. Germline V lookup: CDR1 SGHAT, CDR2 FQNNGV. After removal of 11 bases from V and 0 bases from J, the junction contained 7 bases not matched to a gene. Here the CDR3 reads CALRLAGGPSGANVLTF. CDR3 in DNA: TGTGCCCTGCGACTAGCGGGAGGCCCCTCTGGGGCCAACGTCCTGACTTTC.

The genes are TRBV5-1 and TRBJ2-2; no reliable D call. The V gene lost 2 bases and the J gene lost 0 bases, with 5 bases spanning the gap. Germline V lookup: CDR1 SGHRS, CDR2 YFSETQ. The CDR3 has 14 amino acids. CDR3 amino acids: CASSFGANTGELFF. The CDR3 region has the DNA TGCGCCAGCAGCTTTGGCGCGAACACCGGGGAGCTGTTTTTT.